This entry lists 16 T cell receptor beta chains sequenced from one sample in a study of chemoradiotherapy in HPV16-positive cancers. This table comes from immunoSEQ multiplex PCR, and its TCRdb copy is limited to in-frame clones, with some not included. The sample yields about 12,000 clones, around 72% seen once. The sample was collected from a patient who underwent chemoradiotherapy. The receptors were sampled from a human donor with HPV-associated anogenital cancer.

This clone occurred a few times. The rearrangement links TRBV2 to TRBJ2-7; no clear D gene. The CDR3 runs to 9 residues. V was clipped by 5 bases and J by 6 bases, with 2 bases between them. Germline V CDR1 and CDR2: SNHLY, FYNNEI. Here the CDR3 DNA reads TGTGCCAGCAGTCGCGAGCAGTACTTC. Translation: CASSREQYF.

The chain joins TRBV9 to TRBJ2-3; TRBD1 matches 9 bases. The CDR3 consists of 16 residues. Germline V gene sequence: CDR1 SGDLS, CDR2 YYNGEE. V shed 2 bases and J 1 base; nucleotides not matched to a gene: 5. CDR3: CASSVLTGGGTDTQYF. CDR3 bases: TGTGCCAGCAGCGTTTTGACAGGGGGTGGCACAGATACGCAGTATTTT.

The rearrangement links TRBV2 to TRBJ2-7; 11 nucleotides match TRBD1. Germline loops: CDR1 SNHLY, CDR2 FYNNEI. The CDR3 spans 14 residues. Unmatched junction bases numbered 4, after V lost 2 bases and J lost 7 bases. CDR3 DNA sequence: TGTGCCAGCAGTGAAACTGGGACAGGGGGTGAGCAGTACTTC. Its translation: CASSETGTGGEQYF.

The gene calls are TRBV5-1 and TRBJ2-3; 7 bases map to TRBD2. The V gene end was trimmed by 2 bases and the J gene end by 0 bases; junction bases not matched to a gene: 3. The CDR3 length is 15 residues. Germline V gene sequence: CDR1 SGHRS, CDR2 YFSETQ. CDR3 loop: CASSLTSASTDTQYF. The CDR3 DNA is TGCGCCAGCAGCTTAACTAGCGCGAGCACAGATACGCAGTATTTT.

The chain combines TRBV5-4 with TRBJ2-7; possibly TRBD1 for D (6 bases). Trimming removed 0 bases from V and 4 bases from J, with 11 bases in between. Germline V gene lookup returns CDR1 SGHNT and CDR2 YYREEE (reference sequence). The CDR3 spans 14 residues. The CDR3 sequence is CASSLEGQAYEQYF. The CDR3 DNA reads TGTGCCAGCAGCTTGGAGGGACAAGCGTACGAGCAGTACTTC.

The CDR3 DNA reads TGCGCCAGCAGTGATGGGGTCGGGGAGACCCAGTACTTC. This encodes CASSDGVGETQYF. This rearrangement joins TRBV10-1 to TRBJ2-5; D remains ambiguous. The CDR3 consists of 13 residues. V shed 3 bases and J shed 5 bases, with 10 bases lying between them. Per germline, CDR1 WNHNN and CDR2 SYGVQD (reference sequence).

This clone appeared once. This chain connects TRBV27 to TRBJ1-5, with 10 bases identical to TRBD1. Looked up from germline, CDR1 is MNHEY and CDR2 is SMNVEV (reference sequence). After removal of 0 bases from V and 7 bases from J, the junction contained 0 bases not matched to a gene. This CDR3 is built from 14 residues. In DNA, the CDR3 is TGTGCCAGCAGTTTATCGGACAGGGGGCAGCCCCAGCATTTT. This codes for CASSLSDRGQPQHF.

The chain has TRBV7-2 and TRBJ2-7; 8 bases align to TRBD1. Trimming cost V 1 base and J 1 base; bases outside gene matches: 0. Germline lookup yields CDR1 SGHTA and CDR2 FQGNSA. This CDR3 has 14 amino acids. The CDR3 is CASSLGTGSYEQYF. The CDR3 DNA sequence: TGTGCCAGCAGCTTAGGGACAGGGTCCTACGAGCAGTACTTC.

About this clone itself: The junction departs from germline at one end; a sequencing error may be responsible. The chain joins TRBV7-7 to TRBJ2-5; TRBD2 matches at 9 bases. This CDR3 contains 16 residues. CDR1 and CDR2 (germline): SSHAT, FNYEAQ (reference sequence). DNA for the CDR3: TGTGCTAGCAGCTTAGGAAGCGGGAGGCTCGGAGAGACCCAGTACTTC. Translating gives CASSLGSGRLGETQYF.

This clone showed up just a few times. This rearrangement joins TRBV4-3 to TRBJ1-3; D is unresolved. V gave up 4 bases and J gave up 0 bases, with 10 bases separating them. Germline lookup yields CDR1 LGHNA and CDR2 YSLEER. The CDR3 totals 15 residues. CDR3 amino acids: CASSPDTNSGNTIYF. The CDR3, as DNA: TGCGCCAGCAGCCCAGACACCAACTCTGGAAACACCATATATTTT.

This clone was detected a few times. In DNA form, the CDR3 reads TGCGCCAGCAGCCGCCCGGGCGGGGGTGGAAACATTCAGTACTTC. It encodes CASSRPGGGGNIQYF. The chain links TRBV4-1 to TRBJ2-4; 7 bases align to TRBD2. After removal of 4 bases from V and 6 bases from J, the junction contained 9 bases not matched to a gene. This CDR3 has 15 amino acids. CDR1 and CDR2 from the germline V gene are MGHRA and YSYEKL.

The chain couples TRBV19 to TRBJ1-2, with 10 bases matching TRBD1. The length of the CDR3 is 14 residues. Germline V gene data show CDR1 as LNHDA and CDR2 as SQIVND (reference sequence). With V trimmed by 6 bases and J by 4 bases, 5 bases remained unmatched. CDR3 sequence reads: CASRRQGATYGYTF. DNA for the CDR3: TGTGCCAGTAGGCGACAGGGGGCCACCTATGGCTACACCTTC.

The V call is TRBV4-2, the J call TRBJ2-3; D may be TRBD1 or TRBD2 (5 bases each). This CDR3 region has 16 residues. The germline V and J ends were trimmed by 0 bases and 6 bases, with 16 bases remaining between them. The germline V gene has CDR1 LGHNA and CDR2 YNFKEQ. Here the CDR3 reads CASSQEVGGSGDTQYF. The CDR3 region has the DNA TGTGCCAGCAGCCAAGAAGTTGGGGGATCTGGGGATACGCAGTATTTT.

A few counts support this clone. The CDR3 DNA sequence: TGTGCCAGCAGTTTCTCCGCTTGGGGGGGCAACTACGAGCAGTACTTC. It encodes CASSFSAWGGNYEQYF. The gene calls are TRBV28 and TRBJ2-7, with D maybe TRBD2 (7 bases). Germline assignment: CDR1 MDHEN and CDR2 SYDVKM. This CDR3 has 16 residues. V lost 3 bases to trimming and J lost 3 bases, with 18 bases between them.

This clone was picked up a small number of times. The chain uses TRBV6-1 and TRBJ1-2; TRBD1 matches at 10 bases. Per germline, CDR1 MNHNS and CDR2 SASEGT. This CDR3 is built from 14 residues. V trimming: 5 bases; J trimming: 3 bases; junction bases outside the gene matches: 3. In DNA, the CDR3 is TGTGCCAGCAGTCCGGGACAGGGGTACTATGGCTACACCTTC. As protein: CASSPGQGYYGYTF.

This clone was recorded only once. The CDR3 DNA follows: TGTGCCAGCGGGCTCCGGGACAGGGATCACAATCAGCCCCAGCATTTT. It is translated as CASGLRDRDHNQPQHF. This chain connects TRBV6-6 to TRBJ1-5; 9 bases are a match to TRBD1. The CDR3 consists of 16 residues. Per the germline V gene, CDR1 is MNHNY and CDR2 is SVGAGI (reference sequence). V dropped 8 bases and J dropped 3; count of bases not matched to a gene: 11.